The 11 T cell receptor beta chains listed next were all sequenced from one sample in a study of blood T cell repertoires in COVID-19. Profiled with immunoSEQ multiplex PCR; TCRdb holds only in-frame clones, not every one. Among about 180,000 clones, less than 90% were seen once, and the ten largest hold under 10%. The sample taken for sequencing was peripheral blood. Receptors originate from a woman between 65 and 79 years old with COVID-19, enrolled during active disease.

This chain uses TRBV6-5 with TRBJ1-2, with a tentative D call TRBD1 (6 bases). V was cut by 2 bases and J by 2 bases, with 9 bases left in between. Germline V gene lookup returns CDR1 MNHEY and CDR2 SVGAGI. The CDR3 runs 14 residues. CDR3 amino acids: CASSYGQSNYGYTF. CDR3 DNA sequence: TGTGCCAGCAGTTACGGACAGTCCAACTATGGCTACACCTTC.

The chain employs TRBV5-1 and TRBJ2-7, with 12 positions matching TRBD2. CDR1 is SGHRS and CDR2 is YFSETQ in the germline V gene. Unmatched junction bases numbered 5, after V lost 6 bases and J lost 4 bases. This CDR3 region has 14 residues. CDR3 amino acids: CASKTSGSRYEQYF. CDR3 bases: TGCGCCAGCAAGACTAGCGGGAGTCGGTACGAGCAGTACTTC.

The CDR3 sequence: CASSPSRGAADTEAFF. DNA of the CDR3: TGTGCCAGCAGCCCCTCTCGGGGAGCCGCAGACACTGAAGCTTTCTTT. V usage is TRBV3-1 (or the pseudogene TRBV3-2) and J usage is TRBJ1-1; D unclear. Germline V gives CDR1 LGHDT, CDR2 YNNKEL (reference sequence). V lost 4 bases to trimming and J lost 3 bases, with 18 bases between them. The CDR3 is made up of 16 amino acids.

This clone was seen only a few times. CDR3 in amino acids: CASSLDPNRQDEKLFF. The CDR3 DNA is TGTGCCAGCAGCTTAGATCCCAACAGGCAGGATGAAAAACTGTTTTTT. J is TRBJ1-4 and V is TRBV11-2, with D possibly TRBD1 on 5 matching bases. The CDR3 loop spans 16 amino acids. CDR1 is SGHAT, CDR2 FQNNGV, per germline. The V and J ends lost 0 bases and 6 bases respectively, with 14 bases between them.

The chain employs TRBV5-4 and TRBJ2-1, with 9 nucleotides matching TRBD2. The V and J ends lost 3 bases and 8 bases, in that order; junction bases with no gene match: 12. The CDR3 has 16 residues. CDR1 SGHNT and CDR2 YYREEE come from the germline V gene (reference sequence). CDR3 residues: CASSSGTSRSFDEQFF. DNA of the CDR3: TGTGCCAGCAGCTCGGGGACTAGCCGATCCTTTGATGAGCAGTTCTTC. Full variable domain (missing parts from reference TRBV5-4 and TRBJ2-1): ETGVTQSPTHLIKTRGQQVTLRCSSQSGHNTVSWYQQALGQGPQFIFQYYREEENGRGNFPPRFSGLQFPNYSSELNVNALELDDSALYLCASSSGTSRSFDEQFFGPGTRLTVL.

This sequence joins TRBV6-2 or TRBV6-3 and TRBJ2-2, with TRBD1 identical over 9 bases. V shed 5 bases and J 4 bases; nucleotides not matched to a gene: 8. Per germline, CDR1 MNHEY and CDR2 SVGEGT. CDR3 length: 16 residues. The CDR3 DNA reads as TGTGCCAGCAGTCAGGCATGGGACAGGGTCACCGGGGAGCTGTTTTTT. Its protein product is CASSQAWDRVTGELFF.

Remarks on this clone: Distinct nucleotide sequences in the sample also encode this CDR3. The V and J genes are TRBV3-1 (or the pseudogene TRBV3-2) and TRBJ1-5, with D possibly TRBD1 on 6 matching bases. Trimming removed 1 base from V and 7 bases from J, with 8 bases in between. CDR1 is LGHDT, CDR2 YNNKEL, per germline (reference sequence). The CDR3 has 13 amino acids. CDR3 loop: CASSQAGGQPQHF. In DNA form, the CDR3 reads TGTGCCAGCAGCCAAGCGGGGGGCCAGCCCCAGCATTTT.

This clone was detected a few times. This chain links TRBV4-2 with TRBJ1-6; 7 nucleotides agree with TRBD1. This CDR3 has 16 amino acids. V lost 4 bases, J lost 6 bases, and 9 bases stayed unmatched. From germline, CDR1 is LGHNA and CDR2 YNFKEQ. CDR3 protein: CASSLLRGQVNSPLHF. DNA for the CDR3: TGTGCCAGCAGCCTCTTAAGAGGACAGGTTAATTCACCCCTCCACTTT.

The chain carries TRBV18 and TRBJ1-1; tentative D call: TRBD1 (6 bases). Deletions cut 5 bases from V and 7 bases from J, with 14 bases between. CDR1 and CDR2 from the germline V gene are KGHSH and LQKENI. This CDR3 is built from 13 residues. The CDR3 reads CASSLGGFGEAFF. In DNA form, the CDR3 reads TGTGCCAGCTCATTAGGGGGTTTCGGTGAAGCTTTCTTT.

The rearrangement links TRBV29-1 to TRBJ2-3, with a weak D call TRBD2 (6 bases). Germline CDR1 reads SQVTM; CDR2 reads ANQGSEA. V lost 1 base and J 6 bases, leaving 14 bases between the germline ends. CDR3 size: 14 residues. In DNA, the CDR3 is TGCAGCGTTGAAGGGGCCAGCGGGTTGGATACGCAGTATTTT. Encoded protein: CSVEGASGLDTQYF.

This chain connects TRBV5-4 to TRBJ1-2; TRBD1 agrees at 8 bases. Germline values: CDR1 SGHNT, CDR2 YYREEE (reference sequence). CDR3 length: 15 amino acids. Trimming took 2 bases from V and 5 from J; bases not matched to a gene: 8. The DNA of the CDR3 is TGTGCCAGCAGCTTATCACAGGGGGGGACTTATGGCTACACCTTC. As protein: CASSLSQGGTYGYTF.